Listed below are T cell receptor beta chains from one sample, sequenced in a study of early stage breast cancer tumors. Repertoires were generated with immunoSEQ multiplex PCR, while TCRdb's copy carries only in-frame clones and drops some. The sample lists around 30,000 clones; roughly four fifths were seen once. Sequenced input: breast tumor tissue. Receptor source: a person aged 30-39 years with breast cancer. Each CDR3 is given with its conserved first and last residue. Each record gives: J gene, V gene, D gene, clone size, CDR3 DNA, CDR3 protein. D genes are given only for firm matches. Expanded clones are given a class, and other clones once, few, many or no size at all.

J: TRBJ1-1
V: TRBV6-5
D: -
size: -
DNA: TGTGCCAGCAGTCCAACCGCCGGATATAACACTGAAGCTTTCTTT
CDR3: CASSPTAGYNTEAFF

J: TRBJ2-7
V: TRBV5-6
D: -
size: few
DNA: TGTGCCAGCAGCTTGATCTTCTCCTACGAGCAGTACTTC
CDR3: CASSLIFSYEQYF

J: TRBJ1-2
V: TRBV5-4
D: -
size: -
DNA: TGTGCCAGCAGCTGGGGGGGGGAAGATACTGGCTACACCTTC
CDR3: CASSWGGEDTGYTF

J: TRBJ2-3
V: TRBV25-1
D: -
size: -
DNA: TGTGCCAGCAGTGGACCCTGGACTACACGAGCGACAGATACGCAGTATTTT
CDR3: CASSGPWTTRATDTQYF

J: TRBJ2-5
V: TRBV7-9
D: -
size: -
DNA: TGTGCCAGCAGCTTAGAAGTGGTGGACCAGTACTTC
CDR3: CASSLEVVDQYF

J: TRBJ2-2
V: TRBV19
D: TRBD1
size: few
DNA: TGTGCCACCGAACAGGGGGCTCGCACCGGGGAGCTGTTTTTT
CDR3: CATEQGARTGELFF

J: TRBJ2-7
V: TRBV7-9
D: TRBD2
size: once
DNA: TGTGCCAGCAGCTCCTGGACTAGCGGGGGTTCCTACGAGCAGTACTTC
CDR3: CASSSWTSGGSYEQYF

J: TRBJ2-2
V: TRBV5-1
D: -
size: -
DNA: TGCGCCAGCAGTTCTTGGAGTCTCGGGGCGCTTAACACCGGGGAGCTGTTTTTT
CDR3: CASSSWSLGALNTGELFF

J: TRBJ2-7
V: TRBV15
D: -
size: -
DNA: TGTGCCACCAGCAGAGATGTCGCCTCCTCCGAGCAGTACTTC
CDR3: CATSRDVASSEQYF

J: TRBJ2-2
V: TRBV7-3
D: -
size: -
DNA: TGTGCCAGCAGCCGGAGGGCAGACACCGGGGAGCTGTTTTTT
CDR3: CASSRRADTGELFF

J: TRBJ2-3
V: TRBV30
D: -
size: -
DNA: TGTGCCAGCCGACTTTTTAGCACAGATACGCAGTATTTT
CDR3: CASRLFSTDTQYF

J: TRBJ2-5
V: TRBV5-6
D: -
size: -
DNA: TGTGCCAGCAGTTCCCGGACCTTATTAGAGACCCAGTACTTC
CDR3: CASSSRTLLETQYF

J: TRBJ2-5
V: TRBV2
D: -
size: few
DNA: TGTGCCAGCAGTGTTGGGGGAGAGACCCAGTACTTC
CDR3: CASSVGGETQYF

J: TRBJ2-2
V: TRBV7-7
D: -
size: -
DNA: TGTGCTAGCAGCCCTCAGAGGGACTCCGGGGAGCTGTTTTTT
CDR3: CASSPQRDSGELFF

J: TRBJ1-5
V: TRBV19
D: TRBD1
size: few
DNA: TGTGCCAGTACCATCCGGACAGGGAGGCACCAGCCCCAGCATTTT
CDR3: CASTIRTGRHQPQHF

J: TRBJ2-1
V: TRBV19
D: TRBD2
size: few
DNA: TGTGCCAGTAGTATAGATCTTGCTAGCGGAGCTTACAATGAGCAGTTCTTC
CDR3: CASSIDLASGAYNEQFF

J: TRBJ1-6
V: TRBV30
D: -
size: -
DNA: TGTGCCTGGAGGGATACCGGGAGCTCCTATAATTCACCCCTCCACTTT
CDR3: CAWRDTGSSYNSPLHF

J: TRBJ2-7
V: TRBV19
D: TRBD2
size: -
DNA: TGTGCCAGTAGTATAGAATGGGGACTAGCGGGTCACTACGAGCAGTACTTC
CDR3: CASSIEWGLAGHYEQYF

J: TRBJ2-3
V: TRBV19
D: -
size: -
DNA: TGTGCCAGTAGTATAGGTCAGGATACGCAGTATTTT
CDR3: CASSIGQDTQYF

J: TRBJ2-1
V: TRBV7-2
D: TRBD2
size: -
DNA: TGTGCCAGCAGCTTAGTCGACGGACTAGCGGGAGTAAAGCAGTTCTTC
CDR3: CASSLVDGLAGVKQFF

J: TRBJ2-7
V: TRBV5-5
D: -
size: -
DNA: TGTGCCAGCAGACGCACCGGGACATCGGCCTCCTACGAGCAGTACTTC
CDR3: CASRRTGTSASYEQYF

J: TRBJ1-3
V: TRBV30
D: -
size: -
DNA: TGTGCCGGGAACGGGGGGCCTGGAAACACCATATATTTT
CDR3: CAGNGGPGNTIYF

J: TRBJ2-3
V: TRBV7-8
D: -
size: -
DNA: TGTGCCAGCAGCTTAGGGGAGACTTCCCAGTATTTT
CDR3: CASSLGETSQYF

J: TRBJ2-1
V: TRBV28
D: TRBD2
size: -
DNA: TGTGCCAGCAGTTCCCTAGCGGGAGAGGGGAATGAGCAGTTCTTC
CDR3: CASSSLAGEGNEQFF

J: TRBJ2-7
V: TRBV10-1
D: -
size: few
DNA: TGCGCCAGCGGCGCGGACCTATACGAGCAGTACTTC
CDR3: CASGADLYEQYF

J: TRBJ2-7
V: TRBV10-3
D: TRBD2
size: once
DNA: TGTGCCATCAGTGCGGGACTAGCGGAGGGGTCCTACGAGCAGTACTTC
CDR3: CAISAGLAEGSYEQYF

J: TRBJ2-1
V: TRBV6-5
D: TRBD2
size: -
DNA: TGTGCCAGCAGTTTGGCGGGAGGGCCGGAAAATGAGCAGTTCTTC
CDR3: CASSLAGGPENEQFF

J: TRBJ1-5
V: TRBV19
D: -
size: -
DNA: TGTGCCAGTAGGGGTCTCCTAGGGAGCAATCAGCCCCAGCATTTT
CDR3: CASRGLLGSNQPQHF

J: TRBJ2-3
V: TRBV9
D: -
size: -
DNA: TGTGCCAGCAGCCCCTATCGCACAGATACGCAGTATTTT
CDR3: CASSPYRTDTQYF

J: TRBJ2-2
V: TRBV7-8
D: TRBD1
size: -
DNA: TGTGCCAGCAGCCGGCGGTGGGGACAGGGAAACACCGGGGAGCTGTTTTTT
CDR3: CASSRRWGQGNTGELFF

J: TRBJ1-2
V: TRBV4-1
D: -
size: -
DNA: TGCGCCAGCAGCCAAGGAGTTCGGACGGGAGAGGGCTACACCTTC
CDR3: CASSQGVRTGEGYTF

J: TRBJ2-1
V: TRBV27
D: TRBD2
size: -
DNA: TGTGCCAGCAGTTTGCGGCGGGAGTACTGTGAGCAGTTCTTC
CDR3: CASSLRREYCEQFF

J: TRBJ2-3
V: TRBV27
D: TRBD2
size: -
DNA: TGTGCCTCTCGACTAGCAGGAGATACGCAGTATTTT
CDR3: CASRLAGDTQYF

J: TRBJ1-2
V: TRBV2
D: -
size: few
DNA: TGTGCCAGCAGGGCCTTTGGGGGGACGGATGGCTACACCTTC
CDR3: CASRAFGGTDGYTF

J: TRBJ2-3
V: TRBV4-3
D: -
size: -
DNA: TGCGCCAGCAGCCACCCAACCGGGACAAATGGAGATACGCAGTATTTT
CDR3: CASSHPTGTNGDTQYF

J: TRBJ2-7
V: TRBV4-3
D: TRBD1
size: -
DNA: TGCGCCAGCAGCCAAGGGACAGGGGAAGTTTGGAATCGCGAGCAGTACTTC
CDR3: CASSQGTGEVWNREQYF

J: TRBJ2-5
V: TRBV7-8
D: -
size: -
DNA: TGTGCCAGCGGTGGGGAGACCCAGTACTTC
CDR3: CASGGETQYF

J: TRBJ2-2
V: TRBV5-8
D: TRBD1
size: once
DNA: TGTGCCAGCAGCTTAGGGACAGTTAACACCGGGGAGCTGTTTTTT
CDR3: CASSLGTVNTGELFF

J: TRBJ1-1
V: TRBV6-1
D: TRBD1
size: -
DNA: TGTGCCAGCACCTTCTCGACAGGGATGAACACTGAAGCTTTCTTT
CDR3: CASTFSTGMNTEAFF